The TCR beta chain described here comes from a study of T cell repertoires in cytomegalovirus infection. Regarding the study as a whole: Cumulated frequencies of public TCR beta families served to identify carriers of CMV plus the relevant HLA.

Comments on this clonotype: Its antigen is not identified.

V was pared by 3 bases and J by 1 base, with 10 bases between. CDR3 size: 15 residues. Germline V gives CDR1 LGHNA, CDR2 YSLEER. TCRdb redid the calling of the reads with MiXCR, one entry per CDR3 protein. Among 250,000 to 300,000 distinct CDR3 sequences listed, about 13% were seen once. This TCR was recovered from a human donor in good health (CMV status not recorded). Some clones in this sample may be carry-over from other donors' samples. The specimen was PBMCs. The chain uses TRBV4-3 and TRBJ2-1, with D uncertain. The DNA for the CDR3 is TGCGCCAGCAGCCAGGGATCTGCATCCTACAATGAGCAGTTCTTC. Translation gives CASSQGSASYNEQFF.